This T cell receptor beta chain was recovered during a study of cytotoxic CD8 clonotypes in ibrutinib-treated CLL. With 5 bases removed from V and 4 bases from J, the gap between germline ends came to 8 bases. Germline V lookup: CDR1 SGHAT, CDR2 FQNNGV. The CDR3 extends over 12 amino acids. The protocol was immunoSEQ multiplex PCR, while the TCRdb copy is restricted to in-frame clones and leaves out a portion. The sample holds just over 200,000 clones, approximately 79% seen once. The material was PBMCs, obtained after 12 months of ibrutinib treatment. J is TRBJ2-5 and V is TRBV11-2; the D is unclear. The receptor was isolated from a human donor with chronic lymphocytic leukemia. The CDR3 nucleotides read TGTGCCAGCAGCCCCACCGGAGAGACCCAGTACTTC. Protein product: CASSPTGETQYF.